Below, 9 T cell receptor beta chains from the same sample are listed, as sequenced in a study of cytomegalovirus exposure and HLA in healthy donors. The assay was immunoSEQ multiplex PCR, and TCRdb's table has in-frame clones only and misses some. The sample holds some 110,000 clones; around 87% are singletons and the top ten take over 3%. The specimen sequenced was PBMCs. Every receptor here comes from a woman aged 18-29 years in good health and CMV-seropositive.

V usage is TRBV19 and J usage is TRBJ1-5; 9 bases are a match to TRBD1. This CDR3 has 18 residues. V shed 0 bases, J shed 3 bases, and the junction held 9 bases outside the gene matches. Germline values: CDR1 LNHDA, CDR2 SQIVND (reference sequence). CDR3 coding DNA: TGTGCCAGTAGTATAGATCTATGGGGGACAGGGTTCAATCAGCCCCAGCATTTT. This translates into CASSIDLWGTGFNQPQHF.

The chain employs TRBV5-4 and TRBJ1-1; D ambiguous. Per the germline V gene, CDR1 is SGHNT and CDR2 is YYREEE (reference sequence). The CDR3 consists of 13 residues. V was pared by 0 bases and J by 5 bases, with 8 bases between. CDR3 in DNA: TGTGCCAGCAGCTTGGCCGCCGGGACTGAAGCTTTCTTT. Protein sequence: CASSLAAGTEAFF.

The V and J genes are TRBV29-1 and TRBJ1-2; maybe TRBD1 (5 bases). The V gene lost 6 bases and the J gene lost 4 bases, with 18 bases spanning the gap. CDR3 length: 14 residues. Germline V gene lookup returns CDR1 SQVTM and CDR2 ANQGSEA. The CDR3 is CSVPDRGGLYGYTF. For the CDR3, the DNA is TGCAGCGTCCCCGACCGGGGGGGACTCTATGGCTACACCTTC.

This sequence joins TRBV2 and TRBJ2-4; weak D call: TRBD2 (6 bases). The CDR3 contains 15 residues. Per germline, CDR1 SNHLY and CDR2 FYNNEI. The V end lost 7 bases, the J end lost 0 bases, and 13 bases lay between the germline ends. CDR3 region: CASKGGLAAKNIQYF. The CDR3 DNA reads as TGTGCCAGCAAGGGAGGCCTAGCAGCCAAAAACATTCAGTACTTC.

The CDR3 DNA sequence: TGTGCCAGCAGCGCCGGCACAGGGGGGTATGGCTACACCTTC. Its translation: CASSAGTGGYGYTF. V usage is TRBV13 and J usage is TRBJ1-2; the match to TRBD1 covers 8 bases. J lost 5 bases, V lost 5 bases, and 7 bases had no gene match. The CDR3 contains 14 residues. Germline V gives CDR1 PRHDT, CDR2 FYEKMQ (reference sequence).

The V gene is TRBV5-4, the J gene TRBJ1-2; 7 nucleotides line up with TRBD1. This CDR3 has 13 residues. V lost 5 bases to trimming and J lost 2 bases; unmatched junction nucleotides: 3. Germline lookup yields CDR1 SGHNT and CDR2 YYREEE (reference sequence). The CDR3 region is CASRQGQNYGYTF. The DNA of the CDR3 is TGTGCCAGCAGACAGGGGCAAAACTATGGCTACACCTTC. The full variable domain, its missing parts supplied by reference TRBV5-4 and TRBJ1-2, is ETGVTQSPTHLIKTRGQQVTLRCSSQSGHNTVSWYQQALGQGPQFIFQYYREEENGRGNFPPRFSGLQFPNYSSELNVNALELDDSALYLCASRQGQNYGYTFGSGTRLTVV.

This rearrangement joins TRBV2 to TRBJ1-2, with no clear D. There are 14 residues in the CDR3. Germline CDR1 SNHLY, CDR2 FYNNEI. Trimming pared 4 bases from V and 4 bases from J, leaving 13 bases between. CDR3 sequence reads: CASSGGGQVYGYTF. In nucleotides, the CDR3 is TGTGCCAGCAGTGGTGGCGGTCAAGTCTATGGCTACACCTTC.

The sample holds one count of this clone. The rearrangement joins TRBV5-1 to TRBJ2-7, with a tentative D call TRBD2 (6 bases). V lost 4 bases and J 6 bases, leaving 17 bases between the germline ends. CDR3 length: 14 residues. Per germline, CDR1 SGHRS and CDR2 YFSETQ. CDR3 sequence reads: CASSDIVSGSEQYF. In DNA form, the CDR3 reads TGCGCCAGCAGCGATATCGTATCCGGGAGCGAGCAGTACTTC.

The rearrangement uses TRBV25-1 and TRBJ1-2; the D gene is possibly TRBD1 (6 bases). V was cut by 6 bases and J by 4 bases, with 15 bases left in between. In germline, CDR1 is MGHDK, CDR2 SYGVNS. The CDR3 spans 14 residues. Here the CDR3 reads CASSPSGGRYGYTF. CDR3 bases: TGTGCCAGCAGCCCTAGTGGGGGCCGCTATGGCTACACCTTC.